The clone carrying this T cell receptor beta chain was recorded many times. The data were obtained in a study of blood T cell repertoires in COVID-19. Study overall: Material from acute and convalescent COVID-19 was sourced from the United States, Italy and Spain. The analysed material was cDNA or gDNA that came from T cells, B-cell-depleted T cells, or PBMCs.

Germline CDR1 and CDR2: LNHDA and SQIVND (reference sequence). This CDR3 has 15 amino acids. Trimming shortened V by 2 bases and J by 2 bases, and 10 bases separated the two germline ends. How the authors handled the data: Reference gene primer amplification gave estimated nucleated cell counts. The protocol was immunoSEQ multiplex PCR, while the TCRdb copy is restricted to in-frame clones and leaves out a portion. Clone size and V and J calls were adopted from that table, with D and trimming inferred from the DNA. Of under 200,000 clones detected, 60% to 85% appear once; the ten largest clones hold 2.8%.

The chain joins TRBV19 to TRBJ1-3, with D perhaps TRBD1 (6 bases). The receptor comes from a man between 65 and 85 years old with acute or convalescent COVID-19. Sequencing used peripheral blood. CDR3 in DNA: TGTGCCAGTAGTATAAACAGGGAAACTGGAAACACCATATATTTT. Its translation: CASSINRETGNTIYF. Full variable domain (remainder filled in from reference TRBV19 and TRBJ1-3): DGGITQSPKYLFRKEGQNVTLSCEQNLNHDAMYWYRQDPGQGLRLIYYSQIVNDFQKGDIAEGYSVSREKKESFPLTVTSAQKNPTAFYLCASSINRETGNTIYFGEGSWLTVV.